These 27 T cell receptor beta chains came from one sample sequenced in a study of OX40 agonist ivuxolimab in advanced cancers. TCRdb's table, derived via immunoSEQ multiplex PCR, lists solely in-frame clones and lacks some. This table holds under 35,000 clones, around 93% found once. Sequencing used CD4+ or CD8+ T cells sorted from blood, obtained in a trial of the OX40 agonist ivuxolimab. All receptors come from an adult with an advanced solid tumor such as melanoma, head and neck, liver or kidney cancer.

This chain joins TRBV9 and TRBJ2-2, with unresolved D. From germline, CDR1 is SGDLS and CDR2 YYNGEE. The CDR3 extends over 14 amino acids. Trimming stripped 3 bases from V and 5 bases from J, with 11 bases between. The CDR3 sequence: CASSGVRRTGELFF. The DNA for the CDR3 is TGTGCCAGCAGCGGGGTCAGGCGGACCGGGGAGCTGTTTTTT.

For this clone: Distinct nucleotide sequences in the sample also encode this CDR3. The CDR3 nucleotides are TGTGCCAGCACCCCCAGGGACAGCTCCTACAATGAGCAGTTCTTC. This codes for CASTPRDSSYNEQFF. V gene TRBV19 combines with J gene TRBJ2-1, with 7 positions matching TRBD1. This CDR3 is 15 amino acids long. Per the germline V gene, CDR1 is LNHDA and CDR2 is SQIVND (reference sequence). V lost 9 bases, J lost 0 bases, and 8 bases stayed unmatched.

This chain connects TRBV5-5 to TRBJ2-7; D perhaps matches TRBD1 (5 bases). Germline V gene data show CDR1 as SGHKS and CDR2 as YYEKEE (reference sequence). CDR3 length equals 18 residues. Trimming cost V 3 bases and J 0 bases, with 22 bases left between them. The CDR3 DNA sequence: TGTGCCAGCAGCTGGCGTTTTAGGGGCCCTCCGACCTCCTACGAGCAGTACTTC. This encodes CASSWRFRGPPTSYEQYF.

The V call is TRBV27, the J call TRBJ1-4; D uncertain. CDR1 is MNHEY, CDR2 SMNVEV, per germline (reference sequence). This CDR3 region has 13 residues. V was trimmed by 3 bases and J by 2 bases, leaving 4 bases between them. CDR3 region: CASSFFTNEKLFF. The CDR3 coding sequence is TGTGCCAGCAGTTTTTTTACTAATGAAAAACTGTTTTTT.

The V and J genes are TRBV9 and TRBJ2-7, with a weak D call TRBD1 (6 bases). The CDR3 is 17 amino acids. CDR1 SGDLS and CDR2 YYNGEE come from the germline V gene. V lost 3 bases to trimming and J lost 3 bases, with 22 bases between them. In DNA form, the CDR3 reads TGTGCCAGCAGCGCCTCAGGGGCCGCATGGTCCGGCTACGAGCAGTACTTC. It specifies CASSASGAAWSGYEQYF.

The chain joins TRBV7-9 to TRBJ1-2; D may be TRBD1 (6 bases). This CDR3 region has 14 residues. V lost 3 bases to trimming and J lost 6 bases, with 14 bases between them. Germline V CDR1 and CDR2: SEHNR, FQNEAQ (reference sequence). The CDR3 loop is CASSLAQGLNGYTF. DNA for the CDR3: TGTGCCAGCAGCTTGGCTCAGGGGCTAAATGGCTACACCTTC.

The V gene is TRBV10-2, the J gene TRBJ2-7; 12 nucleotides line up with TRBD1. V shed 9 bases and J 2 bases; nucleotides not matched to a gene: 11. Germline CDR1 reads WSHSY; CDR2 reads SAAADI. This CDR3 is 16 amino acids long. Here the CDR3 reads CASGAGTGGAPYEQYF. CDR3 nucleotides: TGCGCCAGTGGGGCCGGGACAGGGGGCGCCCCCTACGAGCAGTACTTC.

The V and J genes are TRBV19 and TRBJ2-3; TRBD2 is a possible D gene (6 bases). Trimming stripped 3 bases from V and 4 bases from J, with 17 bases between. In germline, CDR1 is LNHDA, CDR2 SQIVND (reference sequence). This CDR3 is 16 amino acids long. The CDR3 DNA reads TGTGCCAGTAGTATCGTGGCTAGCGTTAGGCCAGATACGCAGTATTTT. It is translated as CASSIVASVRPDTQYF.

The chain links TRBV6-4 to TRBJ2-3; D tentatively reads TRBD1 or TRBD2 (5 bases each). Germline CDR1 MRHNA, CDR2 SNTAGT. V was cut by 2 bases and J by 5 bases, with 11 bases left in between. The CDR3 is made up of 14 amino acids. The CDR3 DNA is TGTGCCAGCAGTGACATGGGGGACGGAGATACGCAGTATTTT. This codes for CASSDMGDGDTQYF.

In its sample, this clone was seen once. The V and J genes are TRBV5-1 and TRBJ1-1; TRBD1 might be the D (5 bases). CDR1 and CDR2 from the germline V gene are SGHRS and YFSETQ. The V end lost 3 bases, the J end lost 6 bases, and 18 bases lay between the germline ends. The CDR3 is made up of 15 amino acids. The chain's CDR3 is CASSYPSGGAAEAFF. DNA of the CDR3: TGCGCCAGCAGCTACCCGTCGGGAGGGGCGGCTGAAGCTTTCTTT.

The chain joins TRBV9 to TRBJ1-1, with TRBD1 matching 7 bases. The trim removed 4 bases at V and 6 bases at J, leaving 6 bases unmatched. The CDR3 contains 13 residues. CDR1 and CDR2 (germline): SGDLS, YYNGEE. DNA of the CDR3: TGTGCCAGCAGCCAAGGGACAGTAGCTGAAGCTTTCTTT. Translating it yields CASSQGTVAEAFF.

The chain joins TRBV28 to TRBJ2-3; D possibly corresponds to TRBD2 (6 bases). CDR1 is MDHEN and CDR2 is SYDVKM in the germline V gene. The CDR3 extends over 15 amino acids. Deletions cut 4 bases from V and 0 bases from J, with 11 bases between. The CDR3 is CASSWGVASTDTQYF. The CDR3 nucleotides are TGTGCCAGCAGTTGGGGGGTAGCGAGCACAGATACGCAGTATTTT. Combining the CDR3 with reference TRBV28 and TRBJ2-3 gives the whole variable domain DVKVTQSSRYLVKRTGEKVFLECVQDMDHENMFWYRQDPGLGLRLIYFSYDVKMKEKGDIPEGYSVSREKKERFSLILESASTNQTSMYLCASSWGVASTDTQYFGPGTRLTVL.

The rearrangement links TRBV28 to TRBJ2-7; maybe TRBD1 (5 bases). The CDR3 spans 13 residues. Trimming removed 6 bases from V and 1 base from J, with 10 bases in between. Germline assignment: CDR1 MDHEN and CDR2 SYDVKM. CDR3: CASRAGKSYEQYF. CDR3 DNA: TGTGCCAGCAGGGCAGGGAAATCCTACGAGCAGTACTTC.

J is TRBJ1-3 and V is TRBV4-3, with D possibly TRBD1 on 6 matching bases. The germline gives CDR1 LGHNA, CDR2 YSLEER. Trimming removed 6 bases at V and 4 bases at J, with 13 bases between. The CDR3 consists of 14 residues. CDR3 sequence reads: CASSQNRAGNTIYF. The CDR3 bases are TGCGCCAGCAGTCAGAACAGGGCCGGAAACACCATATATTTT.

The rearrangement links TRBV28 to TRBJ2-3, with D tentatively TRBD2 (6 bases). Germline V lookup: CDR1 MDHEN, CDR2 SYDVKM. Trimming removed 5 bases at V and 1 base at J, with 16 bases between. The CDR3 runs to 16 residues. In nucleotides, the CDR3 is TGTGCCAGCAGTCCACGTCGCGGGGTGGGCACAGATACGCAGTATTTT. Its translation: CASSPRRGVGTDTQYF.

This clone was recorded only once. The chain joins TRBV25-1 to TRBJ2-1; 10 bases line up with TRBD2. With 3 bases clipped from V and 5 bases from J, the junction kept 10 bases outside the gene matches. The CDR3 extends over 17 amino acids. CDR1 is MGHDK and CDR2 is SYGVNS in the germline V gene. The CDR3 DNA follows: TGTGCCAGCAGTGAGACCAGCCCCGGACTAGCGGACAATGAGCAGTTCTTC. This encodes CASSETSPGLADNEQFF.

The chain links TRBV14 to TRBJ1-2; D gene uncertain. The germline V gene encodes CDR1 SGHDN and CDR2 FVKESK. V dropped 2 bases and J dropped 4 bases, with 8 bases sitting between them. The CDR3 is 13 amino acids. The CDR3 nucleotides read TGTGCCAGCAGCCAATACAAGTTCTATGGCTACACCTTC. Translation gives CASSQYKFYGYTF.

V is TRBV14 and J is TRBJ2-1; 11 nucleotides agree with TRBD2. CDR1 SGHDN and CDR2 FVKESK come from the germline V gene. The CDR3 is 15 amino acids. The V and J ends lost 1 base and 14 bases, in that order; junction bases with no gene match: 10. CDR3 sequence: CASSQGGTSGEEEFF. The CDR3 DNA sequence: TGTGCCAGCAGCCAAGGGGGGACTAGCGGAGAGGAGGAGTTCTTC.

The chain couples TRBV7-6 to TRBJ2-5; D gene unclear. V gave up 6 bases and J gave up 5 bases, with 7 bases separating them. The CDR3 contains 11 residues. Germline loops: CDR1 SGHVS, CDR2 FNYEAQ. CDR3 loop: CASRAEETQYF. The CDR3 region has the DNA TGTGCCAGCAGGGCGGAGGAGACCCAGTACTTC.

The chain couples TRBV27 to TRBJ2-5; TRBD2 matches at 11 bases. Germline V gene data show CDR1 as MNHEY and CDR2 as SMNVEV (reference sequence). Trimming took 4 bases from V and 1 from J; bases not matched to a gene: 2. The CDR3 is 15 residues long. The CDR3 protein is CASSSGTSGQETQYF. CDR3 DNA sequence: TGTGCCAGCAGTTCGGGGACTAGCGGCCAAGAGACCCAGTACTTC.

The chain employs TRBV20-1 and TRBJ2-3; D not resolved. The CDR3 runs 10 residues. V lost 5 bases and J lost 2, with 2 bases in between. In germline, CDR1 is DFQATT, CDR2 SNEGSKA (reference sequence). The CDR3 bases are TGCAGTGCTCCCACAGATACGCAGTATTTT. It encodes CSAPTDTQYF.

The rearrangement links TRBV11-2 to TRBJ2-3, with 10 bases fitting TRBD2. CDR3 length: 14 residues. The J segment lost 6 bases and the V segment lost 7 bases, leaving 7 bases of the junction unmatched. Germline V gives CDR1 SGHAT, CDR2 FQNNGV. The chain's CDR3 is CASTLAGGWDTQYF. In DNA, the CDR3 is TGTGCCAGCACTTTAGCGGGAGGATGGGATACGCAGTATTTT.

The chain joins TRBV11-2 to TRBJ2-7; D call uncertain. The CDR3 runs 12 residues. Germline values: CDR1 SGHAT, CDR2 FQNNGV. The V end was cut by 4 bases, the J end by 2 bases, with 6 bases between. The chain's CDR3 is CASSSIPYEQYF. The DNA of the CDR3 is TGTGCCAGCAGCTCAATTCCCTACGAGCAGTACTTC.

J is TRBJ2-1 and V is TRBV7-6; D is ambiguous. Germline V lookup: CDR1 SGHVS, CDR2 FNYEAQ. This CDR3 contains 17 residues. Trimming shortened V by 2 bases and J by 0 bases, and 14 bases separated the two germline ends. CDR3 amino acids: CASSLYHRVSSYNEQFF. The CDR3, as DNA: TGTGCCAGCAGCTTATATCATAGGGTCAGCTCCTACAATGAGCAGTTCTTC.

V and J are TRBV7-9 and TRBJ2-7; 10 bases match TRBD1. V lost 8 bases and J lost 3; bases outside the gene matches: 10. The CDR3 has 15 amino acids. Germline CDR1 is SEHNR and CDR2 is FQNEAQ (reference sequence). CDR3 region: CASGTGTGDFYEQYF. CDR3 coding DNA: TGTGCCAGCGGAACCGGGACAGGGGACTTCTACGAGCAGTACTTC.

The chain employs TRBV7-2 and TRBJ1-3, with D unclear. This CDR3 is 14 amino acids long. V lost 4 bases and J lost 4, with 11 bases in between. CDR1 and CDR2 (germline): SGHTA, FQGNSA. The CDR3 loop is CASSSLNLGNTIYF. The CDR3 DNA reads as TGTGCCAGCAGCTCCCTTAATCTGGGAAACACCATATATTTT.

To note about this clone: This specimen includes other DNA sequences encoding the same CDR3. The J gene is TRBJ2-5, the V gene TRBV27; D possibly matches TRBD1 or TRBD2 (5 bases each). Per the germline V gene, CDR1 is MNHEY and CDR2 is SMNVEV (reference sequence). This CDR3 is 15 amino acids long. V lost 6 bases, J lost 4 bases, and 18 bases lay in between. The chain's CDR3 is CASSHTGTGSETQYF. The CDR3 coding sequence is TGTGCCAGCAGCCATACGGGGACGGGGTCAGAGACCCAGTACTTC.